These T cell receptor beta chains were read from a single sample in a study of blood T cell repertoires in COVID-19. Only in-frame clones appear in the TCRdb table, and some are missing; sequencing was by immunoSEQ multiplex PCR. The sample has 250,000 to 300,000 clones; about 86% are singletons. Input material: peripheral blood. These receptors were obtained from a woman aged 60 to 75 with active or convalescent COVID-19. Each CDR3 is given with its conserved first and last residue. The D gene is left open where the match is weak.

TRBV5-1	TRBD1	TRBJ1-6	CASTPGQGVSPLHF	TGCGCCAGCACACCGGGACAGGGGGTTTCACCCCTCCACTTT
TRBV7-2	TRBD2	TRBJ2-2	CASSLLGTSGDTGELFF	TGTGCCAGCAGCTTATTAGGGACTAGCGGGGACACCGGGGAGCTGTTTTTT
TRBV9	.	TRBJ2-7	CASSVGGRATIYEQYF	TGTGCCAGCAGCGTAGGAGGGCGGGCTACAATCTACGAGCAGTACTTC
TRBV7-9	TRBD1	TRBJ2-5	CASSRGQQETQYF	TGTGCCAGCAGCAGGGGACAGCAAGAGACCCAGTACTTC
TRBV7-2	TRBD1	TRBJ1-5	CASSSRGNQPQHF	TGTGCCAGCAGCTCCAGGGGGAACCAGCCCCAGCATTTT
TRBV7-9	TRBD1	TRBJ1-4	CASSLALQGATNEKLFF	TGTGCCAGCAGCTTAGCCCTTCAGGGGGCGACTAATGAAAAACTGTTTTTT
TRBV19	TRBD1	TRBJ1-2	CASSMWGQLEAYGYTF	TGTGCCAGTAGTATGTGGGGACAGCTCGAGGCCTATGGCTACACCTTC
TRBV6-1	TRBD1	TRBJ1-2	CASSGSLTGQTDYGYTF	TGTGCCAGCAGTGGGTCTTTGACAGGGCAGACAGACTATGGCTACACCTTC
TRBV4-2	.	TRBJ1-2	CASSQERGGSGYTF	TGTGCCAGCAGCCAAGAACGTGGGGGGAGTGGCTACACCTTC
TRBV19	TRBD2	TRBJ2-5	CTDGTSGGAPETQYF	TGTACCGATGGGACTAGCGGGGGGGCCCCAGAGACCCAGTACTTC
TRBV7-2	.	TRBJ2-5	CASSLVEYQETQYF	TGTGCCAGCAGCTTAGTTGAGTACCAAGAGACCCAGTACTTC
TRBV25-1	.	TRBJ1-2	CASSEYGGASNGDGYTF	TGTGCCAGCAGTGAATACGGTGGGGCTTCGAATGGGGATGGCTACACCTTC
TRBV27	.	TRBJ1-6	CASSLPTSGSYNSPLHF	TGTGCCAGCAGTCTCCCGACCAGCGGCTCCTATAATTCACCCCTCCACTTT
TRBV30	TRBD1	TRBJ1-1	CAWSVPGQGFEAFF	TGTGCCTGGAGTGTACCGGGACAGGGATTTGAAGCTTTCTTT
TRBV2	TRBD1	TRBJ1-4	CATTGTGLVNEKLFF	TGTGCCACGACCGGGACAGGTCTCGTTAATGAAAAACTGTTTTTT
TRBV5-6	TRBD1	TRBJ1-2	CASSFDRGSYGYTF	TGTGCCAGCAGCTTCGACAGGGGGAGCTATGGCTACACCTTC
TRBV28	TRBD1	TRBJ1-1	CASSLPGGLAFF	TGTGCCAGCAGTTTGCCAGGGGGCCTGGCTTTCTTT
TRBV6-5	.	TRBJ2-2	CASSYTKGHSTGELFF	TGTGCCAGCAGTTACACAAAGGGACACTCCACCGGGGAGCTGTTTTTT
TRBV24-1	.	TRBJ2-1	CATSDSRGAVYNEQFF	TGTGCCACCAGTGATTCTCGGGGGGCTGTCTACAATGAGCAGTTCTTC
TRBV4-1	TRBD1	TRBJ1-1	CASSGDRDTEAFF	TGCGCCAGCAGCGGGGACAGGGACACTGAAGCTTTCTTT
TRBV21-1	.	TRBJ2-1	CASILVAHRDHNEQFF	TGTGCCAGCATCCTGGTGGCCCACAGGGACCACAATGAGCAGTTCTTC
TRBV4-3	.	TRBJ1-2	CASSQADFRGYTF	TGCGCCAGCAGCCAAGCAGACTTTCGTGGCTACACCTTC